A selection of T cell receptor beta chains follows, all from one sample in a study of early T cells in non-severe SARS-CoV-2 infection. From the 5' RACE reads, TCRdb called clonotypes with MiXCR, one entry per CDR3 protein. The sample holds fewer than 35,000 distinct CDR3 sequences; 4.5% to 7% are singletons and the top ten take 10% to 15%. The source material was whole blood. The receptor set was obtained from an adult who was a healthcare worker with PCR-confirmed SARS-CoV-2 infection or an uninfected control (not recorded which). Each CDR3 is given without its conserved first and last residue.

j_call: TRBJ2-3
v_call: TRBV30
cdr3_aa: AWGEGTQY

j_call: TRBJ1-3
v_call: TRBV5-1
cdr3_aa: ASSLLGLNKVSGNTIY

j_call: TRBJ2-3
v_call: TRBV3-1
cdr3_aa: ASSQTRGTTDTQY

j_call: TRBJ2-2
v_call: TRBV20-1
cdr3_aa: SARIPPGDTGELF

j_call: TRBJ1-6
v_call: TRBV7-2
cdr3_aa: ASSLVGTGGVSPLH

j_call: TRBJ1-5
v_call: TRBV7-2
cdr3_aa: ASSPDPDSNQPQH

j_call: TRBJ1-2
v_call: TRBV7-9
cdr3_aa: ASSPRGGANGYT

j_call: TRBJ2-2
v_call: TRBV6-5
cdr3_aa: ASSSPPGQGKRELF

j_call: TRBJ1-5
v_call: TRBV27
cdr3_aa: ASKSGSSNQPQH

j_call: TRBJ2-1
v_call: TRBV28
cdr3_aa: ASSTRPGEGEQF

j_call: TRBJ2-2
v_call: TRBV18
cdr3_aa: ASSHSGTGRQVTGELF

j_call: TRBJ1-1
v_call: TRBV3-1
cdr3_aa: ASSLRTGMNTEAF

j_call: TRBJ1-1
v_call: TRBV7-6
cdr3_aa: ASSSGQGIAQAF

j_call: TRBJ2-3
v_call: TRBV7-9
cdr3_aa: ASSDTSGTDTQY

j_call: TRBJ1-4
v_call: TRBV5-5
cdr3_aa: ASSPMFNRDGTEKLF

j_call: TRBJ2-7
v_call: TRBV20-1
cdr3_aa: SAPSDRTNLYEQY

j_call: TRBJ2-1
v_call: TRBV7-2
cdr3_aa: ASSPASGSSYNEQF

j_call: TRBJ1-5
v_call: TRBV4-1
cdr3_aa: ASSQDYGIPQH

j_call: TRBJ2-2
v_call: TRBV11-2
cdr3_aa: ASSLEPGTTGELF

j_call: TRBJ1-1
v_call: TRBV7-8
cdr3_aa: ASSFREGQTAEAF

j_call: TRBJ2-7
v_call: TRBV9
cdr3_aa: ASSVEGGSYEQY

j_call: TRBJ2-1
v_call: TRBV7-9
cdr3_aa: ASSFTQNNEQF

j_call: TRBJ2-7
v_call: TRBV4-1
cdr3_aa: ASSQGTAPYEQY

j_call: TRBJ2-2
v_call: TRBV24-1
cdr3_aa: ATSDLQTGELF

j_call: TRBJ2-2
v_call: TRBV3-1
cdr3_aa: ASSFPARGAFGGELF

j_call: TRBJ2-3
v_call: TRBV28
cdr3_aa: ASSLAGAADTQY

j_call: TRBJ2-3
v_call: TRBV4-1
cdr3_aa: ASSRNRGRTDTQY

j_call: TRBJ2-7
v_call: TRBV7-2
cdr3_aa: ASSLRGRYEQY

j_call: TRBJ2-1
v_call: TRBV6-6
cdr3_aa: ASSPRGGEQF

j_call: TRBJ2-5
v_call: TRBV27
cdr3_aa: ASSSGTGGVETQY

j_call: TRBJ2-3
v_call: TRBV29-1
cdr3_aa: SVGRVSAQDTQY

j_call: TRBJ1-5
v_call: TRBV3-1
cdr3_aa: ASSQDFRNQPQH

j_call: TRBJ2-7
v_call: TRBV6-2/TRBV6-3
cdr3_aa: ASSYLELGYEQY

j_call: TRBJ1-2
v_call: TRBV6-4
cdr3_aa: ASSDSGAGYGYT

j_call: TRBJ2-3
v_call: TRBV7-9
cdr3_aa: ASSDRGGSDTQY

j_call: TRBJ2-3
v_call: TRBV20-1
cdr3_aa: SALRPAGADTQY

j_call: TRBJ2-7
v_call: TRBV6-1
cdr3_aa: ASRTYPYEQY

j_call: TRBJ2-3
v_call: TRBV2
cdr3_aa: ASSITDTQY

j_call: TRBJ2-3
v_call: TRBV5-1
cdr3_aa: ASGAIARDDGTDTQY

j_call: TRBJ2-1
v_call: TRBV5-1
cdr3_aa: ASRTGGGADEQF

j_call: TRBJ2-7
v_call: TRBV20-1
cdr3_aa: SARDRVGRY

j_call: TRBJ2-6
v_call: TRBV12-3/TRBV12-4
cdr3_aa: ASSPTSGSSGANVLT